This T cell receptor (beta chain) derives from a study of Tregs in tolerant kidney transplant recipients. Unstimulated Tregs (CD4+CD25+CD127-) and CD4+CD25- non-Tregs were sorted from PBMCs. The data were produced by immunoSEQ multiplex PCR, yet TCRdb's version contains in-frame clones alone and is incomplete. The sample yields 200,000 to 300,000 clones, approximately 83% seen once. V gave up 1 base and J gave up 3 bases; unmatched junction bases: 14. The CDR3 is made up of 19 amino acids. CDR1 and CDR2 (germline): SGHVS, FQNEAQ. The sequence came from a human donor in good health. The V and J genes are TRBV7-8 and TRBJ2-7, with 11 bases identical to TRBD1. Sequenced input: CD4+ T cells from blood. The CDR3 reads CASSLGLGQGVPSLYEQYF. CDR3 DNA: TGTGCCAGCAGCTTAGGGCTGGGACAGGGGGTCCCTTCCCTCTACGAGCAGTACTTC.